This entry lists 7 T cell receptor beta chains sequenced from one sample in a study of blood T cell repertoires in COVID-19. TCRdb keeps only in-frame clones here, not all; method: immunoSEQ multiplex PCR. The sample holds around 60,000 clones; roughly 90% are singletons and the top ten take around 3.7%. Sequencing was done on a sample of peripheral blood. Receptor source: a human donor in a cohort sampled during active COVID-19.

This chain links TRBV19 with TRBJ2-1; TRBD2 is a possible D gene (7 bases). Trimming stripped 9 bases from V and 6 bases from J, with 27 bases between. In germline, CDR1 is LNHDA, CDR2 SQIVND (reference sequence). The length of the CDR3 is 17 residues. The CDR3 is CASTQRWGGAAPNEQFF. DNA of the CDR3: TGTGCCAGCACCCAGAGGTGGGGGGGGGCGGCCCCCAATGAGCAGTTCTTC.

The chain has TRBV5-1 and TRBJ1-1; 10 positions match TRBD1. Germline CDR1 is SGHRS and CDR2 is YFSETQ. J was trimmed by 5 bases and V by 7 bases; bases with no gene match: 11. The CDR3 sequence is 15 residues long. This CDR3 is CASSPTGGVYTEAFF. CDR3 sequence (DNA): TGCGCCAGCTCCCCGACAGGGGGCGTTTATACTGAAGCTTTCTTT.

V usage is TRBV7-6 and J usage is TRBJ1-3; TRBD1 agrees at 9 bases. The length of the CDR3 is 16 residues. J was trimmed by 2 bases and V by 2 bases; bases with no gene match: 4. Germline values: CDR1 SGHVS, CDR2 FNYEAQ. DNA for the CDR3: TGTGCCAGCAGCTTAATACAGGGGGCAACTGGAAACACCATATATTTT. Its protein is CASSLIQGATGNTIYF.

The rearrangement uses TRBV27 and TRBJ1-2; 8 nucleotides agree with TRBD1. CDR3 length: 14 residues. V gave up 2 bases and J gave up 7 bases; unmatched junction bases: 6. Germline V gene data show CDR1 as MNHEY and CDR2 as SMNVEV (reference sequence). CDR3 DNA: TGTGCCAGCAGTTTAGGGGCAGGGGGCATTGGCTACACCTTC. It codes for CASSLGAGGIGYTF.

This sequence joins TRBV15 and TRBJ1-5, with D possibly being TRBD1 (5 bases). The CDR3 runs 15 residues. CDR1 LNHNV and CDR2 YYDKDF come from the germline V gene (reference sequence). V lost 6 bases, J lost 3 bases, and 15 bases lay in between. CDR3 sequence: CATRPQGSYNQPQHF. The CDR3, as DNA: TGTGCCACCAGACCGCAGGGCTCGTACAATCAGCCCCAGCATTTT.

This chain uses TRBV28 with TRBJ2-7, with a possible D match to TRBD1 (5 bases). Germline values: CDR1 MDHEN, CDR2 SYDVKM. CDR3 size: 15 residues. Trimming took 9 bases from V and 3 from J, leaving 21 bases between them. The DNA of the CDR3 is TGTGCCAGTTCCACAAATCAGGGTGCCCACTACGAGCAGTACTTC. As protein: CASSTNQGAHYEQYF. Drawing the rest from reference TRBV28 and TRBJ2-7, the complete variable domain is DVKVTQSSRYLVKRTGEKVFLECVQDMDHENMFWYRQDPGLGLRLIYFSYDVKMKEKGDIPEGYSVSREKKERFSLILESASTNQTSMYLCASSTNQGAHYEQYFGPGTRLTVT.

This CDR3 is CASTPLAVPTDTQYF. The DNA of the CDR3 is TGTGCCAGCACTCCGCTTGCGGTCCCCACAGATACGCAGTATTTT. The chain has TRBV7-2 and TRBJ2-3; D is ambiguous. The CDR3 runs to 15 residues. The V end lost 7 bases, the J end lost 2 bases, and 16 bases lay between the germline ends. The germline gives CDR1 SGHTA, CDR2 FQGNSA.